The 20 T cell receptor beta chains below all came from one sample that was sequenced in a study of T cell clonality in common variable immunodeficiency. Sequencing was performed with immunoSEQ multiplex PCR; in TCRdb, only in-frame clones are kept and a portion is missing. The sample is made up of tens of thousands of clones, none counted only once. Which antigens these TCRs recognize remains unknown. Broader study findings: Reportedly, TCR beta sequences from common variable immunodeficiency showed fewer deletions and N-nucleotide insertions.

The sample consisted of peripheral blood mononuclear cells. The receptor set was obtained from a human donor with common variable immunodeficiency.

This clone was counted ten times or more. The CDR3 end lies 3 residues beyond the end of the read and is filled in from the germline J gene. The chain couples TRBV7-9 to TRBJ1-4, with D possibly being TRBD1 (6 bases). Trimming took 2 bases from V and 8 from J, leaving 12 bases between them. Germline V gene data show CDR1 as SEHNR and CDR2 as FQNEAQ (reference sequence). The length of the CDR3 is 14 residues. CDR3 sequence: CASSLIRGEEKLFF. The CDR3 DNA, read in part, is TGTGCCAGCAGCTTAATCAGGGGTGAGGAAAAA.

This clone has at least ten counts. The read halts 3 residues ahead of the CDR3 end, with the missing end drawn from the germline J gene. This chain uses TRBV7-3 with TRBJ1-2; D uncertain. Germline V lookup: CDR1 SGHTA, CDR2 FQGTGA. The V end lost 4 bases, the J end lost 7 bases, and 7 bases lay between the germline ends. The CDR3 covers 11 residues. CDR3 bases read: TGTGCCAGCAGCTCAGGATCTGGC. Translation: CASSSGSG. The whole CDR3 sequence is CASSSGSGYTF.

Remarks on this clone: From the germline J gene comes the end of the CDR3, since the read stops 3 residues before it. This chain uses TRBV10-1 with TRBJ2-1, with 8 positions matching TRBD2. Per germline, CDR1 WNHNN and CDR2 SYGVQD (reference sequence). The junction had 9 bases not matched to a gene; V was cut back by 5 bases and J by 0 bases. The CDR3 extends over 17 amino acids. CDR3 in amino acids: CASSPRVSGISYNEQFF. CDR3 bases read: TGCGCCAGCAGTCCCAGAGTTAGCGGGATCTCCTACAATGAG.

This clone was counted only a few times. The observed sequence ends 3 residues before the CDR3 terminus, with the missing tail filled in from the germline J gene. The genes are TRBV19 and TRBJ2-7; 12 bases are a match to TRBD2. The CDR3 consists of 16 residues. V shed 5 bases, J shed 3 bases, and the junction held 8 bases outside the gene matches. Looked up from germline, CDR1 is LNHDA and CDR2 is SQIVND (reference sequence). CDR3 protein: CASSPRTSGTNYEQYF. The CDR3 bases that were read are TGTGCCAGTAGTCCTCGGACTAGCGGGACAAACTACGAG.

For this clone: The missing CDR3 end, 3 residues past where the read stops, is filled in from the germline J gene. The chain links TRBV30 to TRBJ2-7; 8 bases align to TRBD1. Trimming cost V 2 bases and J 5 bases; bases outside gene matches: 20. The CDR3 length is 18 residues. Germline lookup yields CDR1 GTSNPN and CDR2 SVGIG (reference sequence). The part of the CDR3 DNA that was read is TGTGCCTGGAGTATCGGACAGGGTACAATCACCCGAGGGCACGAG. Its translation is CAWSIGQGTITRGHE. The entire CDR3 sequence reads CAWSIGQGTITRGHEQYF.

On this clone: The read terminates 3 residues before the CDR3 end, so the remaining end is supplied by the germline J gene. The rearrangement links TRBV11-2 to TRBJ2-2; 7 nucleotides align to TRBD2. The CDR3 covers 14 residues. Germline V gene lookup returns CDR1 SGHAT and CDR2 FQNNGV. Unmatched junction bases numbered 5, after V lost 3 bases and J lost 7 bases. The part of the CDR3 DNA that was read is TGTGCCAGCAGCTTGGCGGGGGAGGTCGGGGAG. The encoded protein is CASSLAGEVGE. The whole CDR3 sequence reads CASSLAGEVGELFF. Full variable domain (rest looked up from reference TRBV11-2 and TRBJ2-2): EAGVAQSPRYKIIEKRQSVAFWCNPISGHATLYWYQQILGQGPKLLIQFQNNGVVDDSQLPKDRFSAERLKGVDSTLKIQPAKLEDSAVYLCASSLAGEVGELFFGEGSRLTVL.

Note on this clone: From the germline J gene comes the end of the CDR3, since the read stops 3 residues before it. V gene TRBV7-2 combines with J gene TRBJ1-1; D is unresolved. The germline gives CDR1 SGHTA, CDR2 FQGNSA. The CDR3 length is 15 residues. Trimming shortened V by 5 bases and J by 1 base, and 14 bases separated the two germline ends. The CDR3 region is CASSPSPTTNTEAFF. CDR3 DNA (partial): TGTGCCAGCAGCCCCAGCCCAACTACGAACACTGAA.

This clone was found many times. The missing CDR3 end, 3 residues past where the read stops, is filled in from the germline J gene. V and J are TRBV19 and TRBJ2-7, with TRBD1 matching over 10 bases. Germline V lookup: CDR1 LNHDA, CDR2 SQIVND (reference sequence). J gave up 3 bases and V 5 bases, and 7 bases lay outside the gene matches. This CDR3 contains 15 residues. The CDR3 DNA, read in part, is TGTGCCAGTAGTTCCGGGACAGGGGCCTTCTACGAG. The encoded protein is CASSSGTGAFYE. The CDR3 in full is CASSSGTGAFYEQYF.

This clone showed up just a few times. The read terminates 3 residues ahead of where the CDR3 ends, so the germline J gene completes it. The J gene is TRBJ2-1, the V gene TRBV30; TRBD1 is a possible D gene (7 bases). Germline V gene data show CDR1 as GTSNPN and CDR2 as SVGIG (reference sequence). Trimming removed 0 bases from V and 5 bases from J, with 14 bases in between. The CDR3 consists of 15 residues. The CDR3 loop reads CAWSVLDRTNNEQFF. The part of the CDR3 DNA that was read is TGTGCCTGGAGTGTACTGGACAGGACTAACAATGAG.

As concerns this clone: The germline gene is not matched at one end of the junction; a read error may be the cause. The read halts 3 residues ahead of the CDR3 end, with the missing end drawn from the germline J gene. The J gene is TRBJ1-1, the V gene TRBV19, with D uncertain. The CDR3 is made up of 13 amino acids. Germline lookup yields CDR1 LNHDA and CDR2 SQIVND (reference sequence). CDR3 loop: CASSIGGNSEAFF. The CDR3 bases that were read are TGTGCCAGTAGTATAGGAGGCAACAGTGAA.

This clone was detected ten times or more. The CDR3 end lies 3 residues beyond the end of the read and is filled in from the germline J gene. This chain uses TRBV29-1 with TRBJ1-2; 10 bases map to TRBD1. This CDR3 region has 14 residues. The germline gives CDR1 SQVTM, CDR2 ANQGSEA. Unmatched junction bases numbered 7, after V lost 2 bases and J lost 7 bases. This CDR3 is CSVESWGQGFGYTF. CDR3 bases read: TGCAGCGTTGAAAGTTGGGGACAGGGGTTTGGC.

This clone was counted between two and nine times. The CDR3 is cut off 3 residues early in the read; its end comes from the germline J gene. The chain employs TRBV5-6 and TRBJ2-7; D perhaps matches TRBD2 (6 bases). The CDR3 is 14 amino acids. Germline V gives CDR1 SGHDT, CDR2 YYEEEE. V lost 4 bases, J lost 1 base, and 12 bases lay in between. CDR3 bases read: TGTGCCAGCAGCCCCGGGGACTCGTCCTACGAG. Translation: CASSPGDSSYE. In full, the CDR3 reads CASSPGDSSYEQYF.

This clone showed up just a few times. The CDR3 extends 3 residues past the end of the read, so its final part is completed from the germline J gene. The chain is built from TRBV2 and TRBJ2-7; a possible D gene is TRBD1 (6 bases). V was cut by 7 bases and J by 0 bases, with 22 bases left in between. Germline V gene data show CDR1 as SNHLY and CDR2 as FYNNEI. The CDR3 is 17 residues long. This CDR3 is CASTSQGSPLISYEQYF. CDR3 bases read: TGTGCCAGCACCTCGCAGGGGTCCCCTCTTATCTCCTACGAG.

This clone turned up a few times. The CDR3 is cut off 3 residues early in the read; its end comes from the germline J gene. The chain employs TRBV2 and TRBJ2-7; D not resolved. The V end lost 6 bases, the J end lost 2 bases, and 11 bases lay between the germline ends. The CDR3 length is 13 residues. Germline CDR1 is SNHLY and CDR2 is FYNNEI. The CDR3 loop is CASSSSETYEQYF. The part of the CDR3 DNA that was read is TGTGCCAGCAGCAGCAGCGAAACCTACGAG.

This clone showed up just a few times. The CDR3 extends 3 residues past the end of the read, so its final part is completed from the germline J gene. Other DNA sequences of this sample code for an identical CDR3. This chain joins TRBV20-1 and TRBJ2-1; 8 bases match TRBD2. From germline, CDR1 is DFQATT and CDR2 SNEGSKA (reference sequence). CDR3 length: 17 amino acids. The V and J ends lost 1 base and 4 bases, in that order; junction bases with no gene match: 12. The CDR3 spells CSARVPPGTRSYNEQFF. The CDR3 bases that were read are TGCAGTGCTAGAGTTCCACCCGGGACTAGGTCGTACAATGAG.

This clone was seen many times. Read sequence stops 3 residues before the CDR3 end, and the germline J gene provides the missing end. V is TRBV5-1 and J is TRBJ1-3; 7 bases align to TRBD1. The germline V gene encodes CDR1 SGHRS and CDR2 YFSETQ. V trimming: 1 base; J trimming: 0 bases; junction bases outside the gene matches: 1. CDR3 length: 15 amino acids. The covered CDR3 bases are TGCGCCAGCAGCTTGCAGGGGGACTCTGGAAACACC. Translated, it gives CASSLQGDSGNT. The complete CDR3 protein is CASSLQGDSGNTIYF.

A note on this clone: The read halts 3 residues ahead of the CDR3 end, with the missing end drawn from the germline J gene. The chain links TRBV7-2 to TRBJ2-7; 8 bases align to TRBD1. With V trimmed by 1 base and J by 0 bases, 2 bases remained unmatched. This CDR3 region has 15 residues. In germline, CDR1 is SGHTA, CDR2 FQGNSA. Partial CDR3 DNA: TGTGCCAGCAGCTTAGTTACAGGGGGCTCCTACGAG. The encoded protein is CASSLVTGGSYE. The full CDR3 reads CASSLVTGGSYEQYF.

At least ten counts were recorded for this clone. Read sequence stops 3 residues before the CDR3 end, and the germline J gene provides the missing end. This sequence joins TRBV20-1 and TRBJ1-6, with 10 positions matching TRBD1. Losses at the gene ends were 6 bases for V and 7 bases for J; bases not matched to a gene: 12. This CDR3 contains 16 residues. The germline V gene has CDR1 DFQATT and CDR2 SNEGSKA (reference sequence). Incomplete CDR3 DNA: TGCAGTGCCCCGAGCCAGTGGACAGGGGGAAATTCACCC. Its translation is CSAPSQWTGGNSP. From start to end, the CDR3 is CSAPSQWTGGNSPLHF.

This clone was counted ten times or more. The read terminates 3 residues before the CDR3 end, so the remaining end is supplied by the germline J gene. V usage is TRBV7-6 and J usage is TRBJ2-1; D may be TRBD2 (6 bases). This CDR3 comprises 16 residues. CDR1 is SGHVS, CDR2 FNYEAQ, per germline. Trimming cost V 1 base and J 4 bases, with 14 bases left between them. The sequenced part of the CDR3 DNA is TGTGCCAGCAGCTTAGGGGAGGCTAGCGCATACAATGAG. Its translation is CASSLGEASAYNE. The whole CDR3 reads CASSLGEASAYNEQFF.

Comments on this clone: The read ends 3 residues before the CDR3 terminus; that terminus is restored from the germline J gene. This rearrangement joins TRBV18 to TRBJ2-2; 8 bases align to TRBD1. V trimming: 1 base; J trimming: 3 bases; junction bases outside the gene matches: 1. Germline values: CDR1 KGHSH, CDR2 LQKENI. The CDR3 loop spans 15 amino acids. The sequenced CDR3 bases are TGTGCCAGCTCACCACTACAGGGGGACACCGGGGAG. Translated: CASSPLQGDTGE. From start to end, the CDR3 is CASSPLQGDTGELFF.